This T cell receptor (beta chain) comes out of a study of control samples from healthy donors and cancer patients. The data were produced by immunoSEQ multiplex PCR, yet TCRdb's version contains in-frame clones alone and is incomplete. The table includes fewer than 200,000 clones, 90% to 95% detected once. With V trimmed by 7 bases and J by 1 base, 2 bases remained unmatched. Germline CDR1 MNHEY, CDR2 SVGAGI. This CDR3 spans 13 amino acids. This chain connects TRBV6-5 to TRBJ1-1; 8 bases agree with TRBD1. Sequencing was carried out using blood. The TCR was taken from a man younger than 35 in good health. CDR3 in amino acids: CASTGQGNTEAFF. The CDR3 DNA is TGTGCCAGCACCGGACAGGGGAACACTGAAGCTTTCTTT.